This TCR beta chain is from a study of regulatory T cells in long-lasting Graves disease. Stated time point: persistent/refractory GD, antithyroid drugs over 5 years with positive TRAb. RNA isolated from PBMCs was used to make the TCR library. Doctors identified Graves' disease using the American Thyroid Association guidelines. This CDR3 has 16 residues. Trimming stripped 2 bases from V and 4 bases from J, with 15 bases between. Germline V gives CDR1 SGHDT, CDR2 YYEEEE. Researchers made TCR beta libraries by using iRepertoire HTBI primers and running Arm-PCR on CDR3 regions. As handled by the study authors: Samples jointly harbored roughly 60 TRBV and more than eleven TRBJ segments. TCRdb re-called the multiplex PCR reads through MiXCR, storing one row per CDR3 protein. The V and J calls and clone size are TCRdb's, not the authors'. The table has fewer than 600,000 distinct CDR3 sequences, 22% seen once; the top ten hold 10% to 15%.

Study outcomes and limitations: Newly diagnosed Graves' patients had higher TCR diversity than persistent ones.

This clonotype was observed a few times. The antigen is undetermined. Source: peripheral blood mononuclear cells (PBMCs), taken when the disease was refractory, from a patient treated with antithyroid drugs. The source of this sequence is a female donor with Graves disease. The V call is TRBV5-6, the J call TRBJ1-4; D is ambiguous. Written as DNA, the CDR3 is TGTGCCAGCAGCTTAGACCTAGAATTGAGTAATGAAAAACTGTTTTTT. It encodes CASSLDLELSNEKLFF.